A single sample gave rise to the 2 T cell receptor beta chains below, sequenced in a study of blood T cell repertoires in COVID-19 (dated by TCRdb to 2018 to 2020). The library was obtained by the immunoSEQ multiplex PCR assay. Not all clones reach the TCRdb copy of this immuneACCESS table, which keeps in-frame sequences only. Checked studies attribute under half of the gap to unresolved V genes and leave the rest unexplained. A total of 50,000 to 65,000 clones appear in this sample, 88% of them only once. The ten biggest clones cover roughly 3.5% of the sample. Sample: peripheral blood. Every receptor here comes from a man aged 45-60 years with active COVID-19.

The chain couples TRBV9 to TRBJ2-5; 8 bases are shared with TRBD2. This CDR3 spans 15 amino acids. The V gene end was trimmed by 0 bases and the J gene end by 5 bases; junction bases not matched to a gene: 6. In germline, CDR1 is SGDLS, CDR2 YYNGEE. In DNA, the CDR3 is TGTGCCAGCAGCGTAGCGGGGGGGCTAGTGGAGACCCAGTACTTC. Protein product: CASSVAGGLVETQYF.

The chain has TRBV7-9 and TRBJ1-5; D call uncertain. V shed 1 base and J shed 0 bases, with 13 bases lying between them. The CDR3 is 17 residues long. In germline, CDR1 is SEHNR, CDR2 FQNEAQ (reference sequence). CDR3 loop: CASSLGGGPYSNQPQHF. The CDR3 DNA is TGTGCCAGCAGCTTAGGAGGAGGCCCTTATAGCAATCAGCCCCAGCATTTT.